This TCR beta chain emerged from a study of blood T cell repertoires in COVID-19. Study at large: The study drew acute and convalescent COVID-19 samples from the United States, Italy and Spain.

This CDR3 is 13 amino acids long. Trimming left V 2 bases short and J 4 bases short, with 11 bases between. Germline CDR1 reads GTSNPN; CDR2 reads SVGIG (reference sequence). Data came from immunoSEQ multiplex PCR; TCRdb stores just in-frame clones and leaves some out. Of 300,000 to 400,000 clones in the sample, more than 70% are singletons; the top ten hold roughly 6.6%. Sequencing input: peripheral blood. The chain uses TRBV30 and TRBJ1-1; D possibly corresponds to TRBD1 (5 bases). The sequence was collected from a woman between 70 and 85 years old with COVID-19, enrolled during active disease. The CDR3 spells CAWSSGIGTEAFF. The CDR3 DNA sequence: TGTGCCTGGAGTTCAGGGATAGGCACTGAAGCTTTCTTT.